One sample yielded the 8 T cell receptor beta chains listed below, sequenced in a study of cytomegalovirus exposure and HLA in healthy donors. Method: immunoSEQ multiplex PCR; TCRdb's copy keeps in-frame clones and lacks some. The sample has 250,000 or so clones; 87% are singletons. Specimen: PBMCs. The receptors were gathered from a man aged 18 to 29 in good health and CMV-seronegative.

The rearrangement uses TRBV7-6 and TRBJ2-7, with D perhaps TRBD1 (6 bases). Trimming removed 5 bases from V and 2 bases from J, with 13 bases in between. CDR3 length: 14 residues. Looked up from germline, CDR1 is SGHVS and CDR2 is FNYEAQ. The CDR3 bases are TGTGCCAGCAGCGTTATGGGGGCCACCTACGAGCAGTACTTC. As protein: CASSVMGATYEQYF. The whole variable domain, remainder taken from reference TRBV7-6 and TRBJ2-7, is GAGVSQSPRYKVTKRGQDVALRCDPISGHVSLYWYRQALGQGPEFLTYFNYEAQQDKSGLPNDRFSAERPEGSISTLTIQRTEQRDSAMYRCASSVMGATYEQYFGPGTRLTVT.

V gene TRBV7-3 combines with J gene TRBJ2-2; no firm D call. With 3 bases removed from V and 2 bases from J, the gap between germline ends came to 7 bases. This CDR3 is built from 14 residues. Looked up from germline, CDR1 is SGHTA and CDR2 is FQGTGA. DNA for the CDR3: TGTGCCAGCAGCTTGGCAAGAAACACCGGGGAGCTGTTTTTT. It codes for CASSLARNTGELFF.

The gene calls are TRBV5-1 and TRBJ1-1, with 10 positions matching TRBD1. Looked up from germline, CDR1 is SGHRS and CDR2 is YFSETQ. The V gene end was trimmed by 4 bases and the J gene end by 1 base; junction bases not matched to a gene: 1. This CDR3 spans 14 amino acids. The CDR3 DNA reads TGCGCCAGCAGCCGGGACAGGGGGAACACTGAAGCTTTCTTT. Residues: CASSRDRGNTEAFF.

This clone was detected only once. This chain uses TRBV5-1 with TRBJ1-4; weak D call: TRBD1 (5 bases). Germline V gives CDR1 SGHRS, CDR2 YFSETQ. This CDR3 region has 14 residues. Trimming stripped 1 base from V and 6 bases from J, with 10 bases between. CDR3 nucleotide sequence: TGCGCCAGCAGCTTGCAGGGAGGGGATGAAAAACTGTTTTTT. Protein: CASSLQGGDEKLFF.

The V call is TRBV5-4, the J call TRBJ2-3; the D gene is possibly TRBD1 (5 bases). Trimming left V 5 bases short and J 1 base short, with 5 bases between. The CDR3 is 12 amino acids. Germline CDR1 is SGHNT and CDR2 is YYREEE (reference sequence). CDR3 sequence (DNA): TGTGCCAGCAGACAGGGCACAGATACGCAGTATTTT. This translates into CASRQGTDTQYF.

The rearrangement joins TRBV28 to TRBJ2-5, with D possibly TRBD2 on 6 matching bases. Trimming pared 6 bases from V and 0 bases from J, leaving 17 bases between. CDR1 is MDHEN, CDR2 SYDVKM, per germline. CDR3 size: 16 residues. The DNA for the CDR3 is TGTGCCAGCAGAATACCCGGGACTCAGTACCAAGAGACCCAGTACTTC. Its protein is CASRIPGTQYQETQYF.

This chain joins TRBV4-3 and TRBJ2-2, with TRBD1 as a possible D gene (6 bases). Germline V gene data show CDR1 as LGHNA and CDR2 as YSLEER. The CDR3 loop spans 19 amino acids. The ends were cut back, 1 base at V and 0 bases at J, with 18 bases in the middle. CDR3 loop: CASSQVRGHSIANTGELFF. In nucleotides, the CDR3 is TGCGCCAGCAGCCAAGTGAGGGGACACTCCATCGCGAACACCGGGGAGCTGTTTTTT.

This sequence joins TRBV23-1 and TRBJ2-1, with D possibly being TRBD2 (6 bases). TRBV23-1 is reported as an ORF; its role is uncertain. The CDR3 length is 17 residues. V was clipped by 3 bases and J by 5 bases, with 20 bases between them. CDR3 region: CASSQKKRGGPDNEQFF. The CDR3 DNA reads TGCGCCAGCAGTCAGAAAAAGAGGGGAGGACCCGACAATGAGCAGTTCTTC.